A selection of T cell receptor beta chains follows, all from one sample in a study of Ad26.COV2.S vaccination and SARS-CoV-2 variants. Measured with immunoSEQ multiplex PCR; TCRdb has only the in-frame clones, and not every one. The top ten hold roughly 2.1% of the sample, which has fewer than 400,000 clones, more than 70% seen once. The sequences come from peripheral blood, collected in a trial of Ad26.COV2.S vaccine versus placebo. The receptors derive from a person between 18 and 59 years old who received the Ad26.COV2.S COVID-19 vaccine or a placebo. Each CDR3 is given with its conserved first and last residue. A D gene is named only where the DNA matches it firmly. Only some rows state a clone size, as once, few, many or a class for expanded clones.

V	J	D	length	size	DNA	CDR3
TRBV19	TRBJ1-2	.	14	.	TGTGCCAGTAAGGAGGGCCCACTTAACTATGGCTACACCTTC	CASKEGPLNYGYTF
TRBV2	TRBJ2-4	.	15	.	TGTGCCAGCAGTGATAGTTTCTGGGGCGAAAACATTCAGTACTTC	CASSDSFWGENIQYF
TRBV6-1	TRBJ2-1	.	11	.	TGTGCCAGCAGTGAAGGTCGGTTGCAGTTCTTC	CASSEGRLQFF
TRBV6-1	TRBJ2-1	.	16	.	TGTGCCAGCAGTGAACGGGTGCGGCCGGGGGAGAATGAGCAGTTCTTC	CASSERVRPGENEQFF
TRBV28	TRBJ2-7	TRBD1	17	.	TGTGCCAGCACCCCCAGGGCTCGGGGACAGGTGACCTACGAGCAGTACTTC	CASTPRARGQVTYEQYF
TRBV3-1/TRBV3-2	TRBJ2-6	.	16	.	TGTGCCAGCAGCCCCCCTGGCGGTACTGGGGCCAACGTCCTGACTTTC	CASSPPGGTGANVLTF
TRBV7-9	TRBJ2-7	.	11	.	TGTGCCAGCAGCCTCCACAGCGAGCAGTACTTC	CASSLHSEQYF
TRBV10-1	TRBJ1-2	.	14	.	TGCGCCAGCAGTGAGTTGTGGGGAGGCAGGGGCTACACCTTC	CASSELWGGRGYTF
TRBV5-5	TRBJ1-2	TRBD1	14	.	TGTGCCAGCAGCCCGGTAGACAGGGAGGGGGACTACACCTTC	CASSPVDREGDYTF
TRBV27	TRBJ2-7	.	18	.	TGTGCCAGCAGTTTATCGGGCCGTCGAAGAGTGTGGGGGGACGAGCAGTACTTC	CASSLSGRRRVWGDEQYF
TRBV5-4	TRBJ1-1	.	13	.	TGTGCCAGCAGCTTGACAGTGAACACTGAAGCTTTCTTT	CASSLTVNTEAFF
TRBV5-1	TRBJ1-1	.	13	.	TGCGCCAGCAGTCTACAGGAGAACACTGAAGCTTTCTTT	CASSLQENTEAFF
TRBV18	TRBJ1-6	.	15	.	TGTGCCAGCTCCCCCCTTGGGGGAAGAAATTCACCCCTCCACTTT	CASSPLGGRNSPLHF
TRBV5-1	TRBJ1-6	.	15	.	TGCGCCAGCAGCTTGGCCCCGGGGGCAGGTTCACCCCTCCACTTT	CASSLAPGAGSPLHF
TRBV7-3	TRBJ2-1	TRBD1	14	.	TGTGCCAGCAGCCGGGACAGGTCATACAATGAGCAGTTCTTC	CASSRDRSYNEQFF
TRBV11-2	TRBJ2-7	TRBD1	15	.	TGTGCCAGCACCCCCAGGACAGGGGGCTTCTACGAGCAGTACTTC	CASTPRTGGFYEQYF
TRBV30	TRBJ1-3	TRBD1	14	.	TGTGCCTGGAACGCCGGGACAGCAGGAAACACCATATATTTT	CAWNAGTAGNTIYF
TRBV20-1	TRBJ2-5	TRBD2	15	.	TGCAGTGCTAGTTCCAGCGGGGGTTTCTCAGAGACCCAGTACTTC	CSASSSGGFSETQYF
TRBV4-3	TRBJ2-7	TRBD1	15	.	TGCGCCAGCAGCCCAGGGACAGGGGCGAACTACGAGCAGTACTTC	CASSPGTGANYEQYF
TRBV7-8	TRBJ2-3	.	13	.	TGTGCCAGCACTCGAGGAGGAGGTGATACGCAGTATTTT	CASTRGGGDTQYF
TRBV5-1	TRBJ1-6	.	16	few	TGCGCCAGCAGCACATCAGGGCCTCCGGGAAATTCACCCCTCCACTTT	CASSTSGPPGNSPLHF
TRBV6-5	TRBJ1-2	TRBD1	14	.	TGTGCCAGCAGTTACTCCGACAGGGGGAATGGCTACACCTTC	CASSYSDRGNGYTF
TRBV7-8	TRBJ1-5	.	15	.	TGTGCCAGCAGTTCCGCTCACCCTTACAATCAGCCCCAGCATTTT	CASSSAHPYNQPQHF
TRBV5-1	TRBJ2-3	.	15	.	TGCGCCAGCAGCTTGGGTTTAGGTGCCACAGATACGCAGTATTTT	CASSLGLGATDTQYF
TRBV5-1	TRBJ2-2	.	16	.	TGCGCCAGCAGCTTGATCAAGACAACGAACACCGGGGAGCTGTTTTTT	CASSLIKTTNTGELFF
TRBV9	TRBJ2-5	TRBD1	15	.	TGTGCCAGCAGCGTAGAAGGACAGGGACTGAGGACCCAGTACTTC	CASSVEGQGLRTQYF
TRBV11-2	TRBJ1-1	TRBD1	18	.	TGTGCCAGCAGCCGGAGGACAGGCCTTAGGGTAACGAACACTGAAGCTTTCTTT	CASSRRTGLRVTNTEAFF
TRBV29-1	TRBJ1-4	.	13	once	TGCAGCGTTGAAAAACAGTTTAATGAAAAACTGTTTTTT	CSVEKQFNEKLFF
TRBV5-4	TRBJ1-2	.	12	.	TGTGCCAGCAAGTTTGGTGGTCGTGGCTACACCTTC	CASKFGGRGYTF
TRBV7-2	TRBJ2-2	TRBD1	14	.	TGTGCCAGCAGCTCCGACAGGGATACCGGGGAGCTGTTTTTT	CASSSDRDTGELFF
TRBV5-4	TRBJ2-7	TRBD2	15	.	TGTGCCAGCAGCTTGGGGGTAGCGGGGCCTAAAGAGCAGTACTTC	CASSLGVAGPKEQYF
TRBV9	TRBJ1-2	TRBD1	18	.	TGTGCCAGCAGCTCAGGGGGCGGAATCACAGGGGGTCGCTTTGGCTACACCTTC	CASSSGGGITGGRFGYTF
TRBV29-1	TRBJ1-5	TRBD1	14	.	TGCAGCGCCAGGACAGGGACTGGAGGTCAGCCCCAGCATTTT	CSARTGTGGQPQHF
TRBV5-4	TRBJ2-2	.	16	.	TGTGCCAGCAGCTTGCCTGGGGGGCTTGGCACCGGGGAGCTGTTTTTT	CASSLPGGLGTGELFF
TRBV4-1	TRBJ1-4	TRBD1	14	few	TGCGCCAGCAGCCGGCCGGACAGGAATGAAAAACTGTTTTTT	CASSRPDRNEKLFF